This T cell receptor beta chain was identified in a study of identical twins. Study outcomes and limitations: Excess twin sharing in beta out-of-frame sequences was weaker. Monozygotic twin pairs showed more out-of-frame TCR alpha sharing than models estimated. Without tracking the same donors, conclusions rested on cross-sectional statistical analysis. Compared with unrelated sharing, twin-shared out-of-frame alpha sequences had more low-probability sequences.

TCRdb fed the 5' RACE reads into MiXCR, producing one record per CDR3 protein. Of around 960,000 distinct CDR3 sequences listed, more than 9% are singletons. This clonotype has more than one count but fewer than ten. The antigen is unknown. The junction had 3 bases not matched to a gene; V was cut back by 3 bases and J by 5 bases. The CDR3 consists of 13 residues. CDR1 is MDHEN and CDR2 is SYDVKM in the germline V gene. The data were also submitted as part of a second study, on yellow fever vaccine responses in identical twins.

The receptor was derived from a woman aged 18-35 years in good health. The chain couples TRBV28 to TRBJ1-1, with 7 bases identical to TRBD1. The sample taken for sequencing was PBMCs. The CDR3 protein is CASSFRGSTEAFF. The CDR3 region has the DNA TGTGCCAGCAGTTTCAGGGGGAGTACTGAAGCTTTCTTT.